The T cell receptor (beta chain) described here comes from a study of cytomegalovirus exposure and HLA in healthy donors. Study-wide points: In all likelihood, a cluster of highly shared sequence variants was a sequencing artifact. For cytomegalovirus status, the classifier reportedly gave diagnoses with high specificity and sensitivity. Researchers counted roughly 150 TCR beta chains as cytomegalovirus-associated.

PCR employed 60 Vbeta and 13 Jbeta primers. Profiling relied on immunoSEQ multiplex PCR, and the TCRdb table lists in-frame clones only, not all of them. Among 60,000 or so clones listed, approximately 80% were seen once. With respect to this clone: Its antigen is unknown.

The CDR3 runs to 14 residues. The germline gives CDR1 SNHLY, CDR2 FYNNEI. The germline V and J ends were trimmed by 4 bases and 4 bases, with 10 bases remaining between them. The chain employs TRBV2 and TRBJ2-2; a weak D match, TRBD1 (6 bases). The specimen sequenced was PBMCs. The TCR sequence derives from a female donor in good health and CMV-seronegative. CDR3 nucleotides: TGTGCCAGCAGTGTTACAGGGCCCACCGGGGAGCTGTTTTTT. This codes for CASSVTGPTGELFF.